The T cell receptor beta chain described here comes from a study of cytomegalovirus exposure and HLA in healthy donors. Overall study results and limits: In vitro data verified a few CMV-associated chains as specific for CMV antigens.

The PCR had 60 Vbeta and 13 Jbeta primers. How the authors handled the data: In a later analysis, some 10 million of approximately 80 million unique beta chains occurred in at least two donors. The protocol was immunoSEQ multiplex PCR, while the TCRdb copy is restricted to in-frame clones and leaves out a portion. D and trimming come from the DNA, and the V and J calls and clone size come from that table. The table lists some 200,000 clones, around 80% of them singletons. V was pared by 3 bases and J by 10 bases, with 14 bases between. Per the germline V gene, CDR1 is SGDLS and CDR2 is YYNGEE. There are 14 residues in the CDR3. Note on this clone: Its antigen remains unknown.

Material for sequencing was PBMCs. This TCR came from a man aged 35 to 55 in good health and CMV-seropositive. This chain uses TRBV9 with TRBJ1-6, with D possibly TRBD1 on 5 matching bases. CDR3 sequence: CASSGDWRDSPLHF. The CDR3 region has the DNA TGTGCCAGCAGCGGGGACTGGAGGGACTCACCCCTCCACTTT.